This T cell receptor beta chain was profiled in a study of blood T cells in healthy people across ages. Using a J-beta primer mix together with a sample-barcoded 5' primer, a second PCR was run for roughly 6 to 12 cycles. TCRdb passed the 5' RACE reads through MiXCR, listing each CDR3 protein once. Here the sample spans about 830,000 distinct CDR3 sequences, roughly 60% being singletons. The ends lost 5 bases at V and 3 bases at J; junction bases unmatched: 7. From germline, CDR1 is SEHNR and CDR2 FQNEAQ (reference sequence). The CDR3 has 14 residues. The chain recombines TRBV7-9 with TRBJ2-7; the match to TRBD2 covers 7 bases. Sequenced sample: blood. The source of this sequence is a man aged 25-45 years in good health. The CDR3 is CASSPGGVSYEQYF. The CDR3 coding sequence is TGTGCCAGCAGCCCGGGGGGTGTAAGCTACGAGCAGTACTTC.